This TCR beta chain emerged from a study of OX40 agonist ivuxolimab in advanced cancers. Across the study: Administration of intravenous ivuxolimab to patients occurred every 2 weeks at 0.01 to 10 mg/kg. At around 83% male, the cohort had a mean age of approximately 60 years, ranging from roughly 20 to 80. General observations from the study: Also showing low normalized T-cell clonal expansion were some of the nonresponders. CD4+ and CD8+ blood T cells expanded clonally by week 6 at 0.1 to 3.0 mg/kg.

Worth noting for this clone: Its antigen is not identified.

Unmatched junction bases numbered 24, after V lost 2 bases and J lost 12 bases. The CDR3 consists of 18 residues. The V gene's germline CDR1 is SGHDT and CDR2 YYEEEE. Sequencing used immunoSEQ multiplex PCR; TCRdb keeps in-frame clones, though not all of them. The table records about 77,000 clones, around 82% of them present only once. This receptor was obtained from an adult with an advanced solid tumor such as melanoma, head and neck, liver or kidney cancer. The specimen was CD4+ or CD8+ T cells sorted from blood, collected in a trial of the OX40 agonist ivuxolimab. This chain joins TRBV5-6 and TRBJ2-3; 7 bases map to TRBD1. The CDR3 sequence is CASSLIVIGDSLVVNQYF. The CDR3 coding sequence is TGTGCCAGCAGCTTAATAGTTATCGGGGACAGCTTGGTTGTTAATCAGTATTTT.